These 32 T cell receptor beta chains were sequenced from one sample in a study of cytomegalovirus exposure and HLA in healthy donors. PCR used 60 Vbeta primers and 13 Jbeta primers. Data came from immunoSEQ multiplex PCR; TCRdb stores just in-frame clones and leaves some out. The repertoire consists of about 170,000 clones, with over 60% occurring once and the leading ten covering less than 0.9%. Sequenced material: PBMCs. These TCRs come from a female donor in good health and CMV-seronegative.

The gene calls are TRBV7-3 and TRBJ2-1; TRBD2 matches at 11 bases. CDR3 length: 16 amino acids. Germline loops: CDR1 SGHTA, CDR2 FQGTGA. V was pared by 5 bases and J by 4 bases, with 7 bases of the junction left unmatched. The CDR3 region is CASSTRTSGYYNEQFF. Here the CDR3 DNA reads TGTGCCAGCAGCACGAGGACTAGCGGGTATTACAATGAGCAGTTCTTC. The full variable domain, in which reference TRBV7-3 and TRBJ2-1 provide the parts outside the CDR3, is GAGVSQTPSNKVTEKGKYVELRCDPISGHTALYWYRQSLGQGPEFLIYFQGTGAADDSGLPNDRFFAVRPEGSVSTLKIQRTERGDSAVYLCASSTRTSGYYNEQFFGPGTRLTVL.

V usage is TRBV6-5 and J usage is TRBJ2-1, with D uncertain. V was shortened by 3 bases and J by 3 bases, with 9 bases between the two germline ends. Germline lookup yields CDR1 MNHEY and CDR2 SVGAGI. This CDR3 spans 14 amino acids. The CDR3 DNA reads TGTGCCAGCAGTTATAAGTCCGGCTACAATGAGCAGTTCTTC. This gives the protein CASSYKSGYNEQFF.

This chain's CDR3 is CASKLAGSYEQYF. The DNA for the CDR3 is TGTGCCAGCAAACTAGCGGGGTCCTACGAGCAGTACTTC. The V call is TRBV2, the J call TRBJ2-7; 10 bases agree with TRBD2. The CDR3 runs 13 residues. J lost 1 base, V lost 7 bases, and 1 base had no gene match. Germline CDR1 is SNHLY and CDR2 is FYNNEI.

CDR3 loop: CAREGATGGVFDQPQHF. CDR3 in DNA: TGCGCCAGGGAGGGGGCGACAGGGGGCGTTTTTGATCAGCCCCAGCATTTT. V usage is TRBV23-1 and J usage is TRBJ1-5; TRBD1 matches at 10 bases. TRBV23-1 is known as an ORF, though its function is uncertain. This CDR3 spans 17 amino acids. The V gene end was trimmed by 9 bases and the J gene end by 5 bases; junction bases not matched to a gene: 16.

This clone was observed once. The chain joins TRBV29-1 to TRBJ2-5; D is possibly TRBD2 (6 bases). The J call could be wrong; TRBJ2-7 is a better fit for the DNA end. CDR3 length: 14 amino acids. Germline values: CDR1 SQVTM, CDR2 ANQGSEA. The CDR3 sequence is CSVAARTGAYEQYF. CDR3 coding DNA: TGCAGCGTAGCTGCTAGAACGGGAGCCTACGAGCAGTACTTC.

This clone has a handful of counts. CDR3: CASSITGYDQPQHF. The CDR3 coding sequence is TGTGCCAGTAGTATCACAGGGTACGACCAGCCCCAGCATTTT. The chain couples TRBV19 to TRBJ1-5; the D gene is possibly TRBD1 (6 bases). The V gene's germline CDR1 is LNHDA and CDR2 SQIVND (reference sequence). Trimming removed 3 bases at V and 7 bases at J, with 13 bases between. CDR3 length: 14 amino acids.

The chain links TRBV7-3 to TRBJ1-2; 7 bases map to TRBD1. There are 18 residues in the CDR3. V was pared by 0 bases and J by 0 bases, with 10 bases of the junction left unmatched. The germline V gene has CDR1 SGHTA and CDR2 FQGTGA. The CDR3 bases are TGTGCCAGCAGCTTAACGGGCCGAGGGGGCGAAGCTAACTATGGCTACACCTTC. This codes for CASSLTGRGGEANYGYTF.

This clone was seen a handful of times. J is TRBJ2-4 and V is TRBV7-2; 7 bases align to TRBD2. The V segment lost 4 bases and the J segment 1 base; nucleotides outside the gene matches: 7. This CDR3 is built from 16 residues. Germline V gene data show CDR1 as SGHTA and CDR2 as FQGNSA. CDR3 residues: CASSSLRDYAKNIQYF. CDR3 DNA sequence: TGTGCCAGCAGCTCACTCCGGGACTACGCCAAAAACATTCAGTACTTC. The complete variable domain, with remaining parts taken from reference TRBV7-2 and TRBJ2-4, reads GAGVSQSPSNKVTEKGKDVELRCDPISGHTALYWYRQSLGQGLEFLIYFQGNSAPDKSGLPSDRFSAERTGGSVSTLTIQRTQQEDSAVYLCASSSLRDYAKNIQYFGAGTRLSVL.

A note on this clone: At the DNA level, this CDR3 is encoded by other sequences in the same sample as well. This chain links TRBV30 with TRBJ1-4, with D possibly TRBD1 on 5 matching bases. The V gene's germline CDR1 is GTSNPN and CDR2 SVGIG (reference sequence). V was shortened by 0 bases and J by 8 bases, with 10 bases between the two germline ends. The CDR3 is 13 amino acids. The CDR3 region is CAWSVGSGEKLFF. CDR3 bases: TGTGCCTGGAGTGTAGGCTCAGGGGAAAAACTGTTTTTT.

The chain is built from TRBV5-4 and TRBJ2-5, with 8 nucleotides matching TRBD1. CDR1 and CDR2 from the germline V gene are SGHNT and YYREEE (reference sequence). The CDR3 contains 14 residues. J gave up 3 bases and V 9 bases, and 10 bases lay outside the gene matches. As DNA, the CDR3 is TGTGCCACATGGACAGGGTTAAGGAAAGAGACCCAGTACTTC. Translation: CATWTGLRKETQYF.

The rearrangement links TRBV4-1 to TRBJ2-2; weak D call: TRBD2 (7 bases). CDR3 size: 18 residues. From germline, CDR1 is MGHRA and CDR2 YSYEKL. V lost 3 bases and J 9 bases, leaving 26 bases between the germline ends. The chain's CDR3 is CASSQENRGGKRGRELFF. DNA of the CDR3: TGCGCCAGCAGCCAGGAAAATAGGGGGGGTAAGAGAGGACGGGAGCTGTTTTTT.

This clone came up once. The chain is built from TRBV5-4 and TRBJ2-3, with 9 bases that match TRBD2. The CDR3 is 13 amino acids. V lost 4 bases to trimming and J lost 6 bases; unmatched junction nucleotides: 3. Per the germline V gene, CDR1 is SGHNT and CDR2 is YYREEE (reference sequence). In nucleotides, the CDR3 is TGTGCCAGCAGCGGCGGGGGGGCGGATACGCAGTATTTT. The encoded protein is CASSGGGADTQYF. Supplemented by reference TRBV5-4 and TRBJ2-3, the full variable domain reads ETGVTQSPTHLIKTRGQQVTLRCSSQSGHNTVSWYQQALGQGPQFIFQYYREEENGRGNFPPRFSGLQFPNYSSELNVNALELDDSALYLCASSGGGADTQYFGPGTRLTVL.

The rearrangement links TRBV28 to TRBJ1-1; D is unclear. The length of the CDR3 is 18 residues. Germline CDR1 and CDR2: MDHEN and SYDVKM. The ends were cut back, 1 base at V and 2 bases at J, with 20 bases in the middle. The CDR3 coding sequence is TGTGCCAGCAGTTTATCAGTGGCCCACCCTGGCAGAAACACTGAAGCTTTCTTT. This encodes CASSLSVAHPGRNTEAFF.

The DNA for the CDR3 is TGTGCCAGCAGCTTGGCCCTGGGGGCAGGGAACGGCTACACCTTC. The encoded protein is CASSLALGAGNGYTF. The chain uses TRBV5-4 and TRBJ1-2; D is possibly TRBD1 (6 bases). This CDR3 contains 15 residues. V lost 0 bases and J lost 8, with 17 bases in between. Germline V CDR1 and CDR2: SGHNT, YYREEE (reference sequence).

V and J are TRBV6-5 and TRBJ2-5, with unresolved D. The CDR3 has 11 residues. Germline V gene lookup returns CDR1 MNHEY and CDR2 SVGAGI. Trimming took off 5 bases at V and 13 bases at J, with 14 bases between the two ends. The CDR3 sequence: CASSEFEVWYF. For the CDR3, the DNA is TGTGCCAGCAGTGAGTTCGAGGTTTGGTACTTC.

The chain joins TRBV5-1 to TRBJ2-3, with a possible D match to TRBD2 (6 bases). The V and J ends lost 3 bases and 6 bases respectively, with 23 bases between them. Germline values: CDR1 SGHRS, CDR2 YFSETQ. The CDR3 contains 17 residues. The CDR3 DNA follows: TGCGCCAGCAGCTCGGAGGGAGGCTACGGGCCCACCGATACGCAGTATTTT. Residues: CASSSEGGYGPTDTQYF.

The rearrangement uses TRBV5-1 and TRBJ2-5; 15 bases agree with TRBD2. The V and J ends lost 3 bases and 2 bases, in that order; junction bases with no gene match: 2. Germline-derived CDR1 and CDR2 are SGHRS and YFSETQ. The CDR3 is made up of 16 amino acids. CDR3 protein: CASSSGLAGGQETQYF. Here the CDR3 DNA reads TGCGCCAGCAGCTCGGGACTAGCGGGGGGTCAAGAGACCCAGTACTTC.

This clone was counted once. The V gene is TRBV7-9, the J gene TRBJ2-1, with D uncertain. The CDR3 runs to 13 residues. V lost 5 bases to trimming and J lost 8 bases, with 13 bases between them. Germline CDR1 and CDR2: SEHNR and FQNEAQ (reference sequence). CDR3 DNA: TGTGCCAGCAGCCCCCCATTAGCCGATGAGCAGTTCTTC. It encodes CASSPPLADEQFF.

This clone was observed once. The CDR3 is CASSQGILGSGNTEAFF. The CDR3 DNA sequence: TGCGCCAGCAGCCAAGGTATTTTGGGTTCAGGGAACACTGAAGCTTTCTTT. The V and J genes are TRBV4-3 and TRBJ1-1; the D is unclear. The CDR3 runs 17 residues. From germline, CDR1 is LGHNA and CDR2 YSLEER. V gave up 1 base and J gave up 1 base, with 16 bases separating them.

CDR3 DNA: TGTGCCTGTGAACAGGTTAATACCGGGGAGCTGTTTTTT. As protein: CACEQVNTGELFF. The chain joins TRBV30 to TRBJ2-2; tentatively, D is TRBD1 (5 bases). The germline V and J ends were trimmed by 6 bases and 5 bases, with 13 bases remaining between them. This CDR3 has 13 residues. CDR1 is GTSNPN and CDR2 is SVGIG in the germline V gene (reference sequence).

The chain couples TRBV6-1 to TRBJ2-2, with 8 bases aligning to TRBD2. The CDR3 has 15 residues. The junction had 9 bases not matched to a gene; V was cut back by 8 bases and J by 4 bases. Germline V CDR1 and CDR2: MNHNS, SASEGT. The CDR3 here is CASVRTGGLTGELFF. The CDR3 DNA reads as TGTGCCAGCGTCCGCACGGGGGGGCTCACCGGGGAGCTGTTTTTT.

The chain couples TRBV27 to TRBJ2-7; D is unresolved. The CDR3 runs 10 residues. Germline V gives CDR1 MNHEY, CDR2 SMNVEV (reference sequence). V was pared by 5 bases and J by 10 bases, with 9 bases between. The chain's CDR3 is CASSQRSQYF. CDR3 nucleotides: TGTGCCAGCAGTCAAAGGAGCCAGTACTTC.

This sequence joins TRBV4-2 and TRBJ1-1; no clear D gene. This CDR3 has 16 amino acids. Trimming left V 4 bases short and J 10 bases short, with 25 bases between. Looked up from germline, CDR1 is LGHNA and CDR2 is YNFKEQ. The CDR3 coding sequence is TGTGCCAGCAGCCGGTCGGCAGGTCCCCCCGGTGAAGGAGCTTTCTTT. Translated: CASSRSAGPPGEGAFF.

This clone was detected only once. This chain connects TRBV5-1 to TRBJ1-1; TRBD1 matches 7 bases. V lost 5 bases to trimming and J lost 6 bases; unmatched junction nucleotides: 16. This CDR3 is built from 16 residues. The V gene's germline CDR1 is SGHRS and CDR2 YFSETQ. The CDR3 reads CASRLSEYRGGAEAFF. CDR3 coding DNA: TGCGCCAGCAGACTGAGTGAGTACAGGGGCGGCGCTGAAGCTTTCTTT.

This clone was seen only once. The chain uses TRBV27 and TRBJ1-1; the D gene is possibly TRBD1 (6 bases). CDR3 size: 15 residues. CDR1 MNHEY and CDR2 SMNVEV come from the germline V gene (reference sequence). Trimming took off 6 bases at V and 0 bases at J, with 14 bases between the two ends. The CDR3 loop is CASSHDRRMNTEAFF. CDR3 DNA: TGTGCCAGCAGCCACGACAGGCGCATGAACACTGAAGCTTTCTTT.

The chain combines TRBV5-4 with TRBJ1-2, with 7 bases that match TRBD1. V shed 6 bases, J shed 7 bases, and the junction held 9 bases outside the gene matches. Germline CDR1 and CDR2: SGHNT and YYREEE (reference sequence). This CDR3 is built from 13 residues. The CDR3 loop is CASTRTGGAGYTF. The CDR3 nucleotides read TGTGCCAGCACTCGGACAGGTGGAGCTGGCTACACCTTC.

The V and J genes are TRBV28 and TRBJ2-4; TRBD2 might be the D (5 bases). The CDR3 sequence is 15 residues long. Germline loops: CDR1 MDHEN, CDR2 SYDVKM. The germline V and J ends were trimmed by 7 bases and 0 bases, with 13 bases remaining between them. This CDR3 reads CASTQVGIAKNIQYF. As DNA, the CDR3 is TGTGCCAGCACCCAGGTCGGGATAGCCAAAAACATTCAGTACTTC.

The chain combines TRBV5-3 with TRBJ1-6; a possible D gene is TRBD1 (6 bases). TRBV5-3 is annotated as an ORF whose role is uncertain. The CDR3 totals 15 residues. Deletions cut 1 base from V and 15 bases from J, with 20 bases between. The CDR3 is CARSLNRDISVFLHF. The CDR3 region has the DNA TGTGCCAGAAGCTTGAATAGGGACATTTCGGTATTCCTCCACTTT.

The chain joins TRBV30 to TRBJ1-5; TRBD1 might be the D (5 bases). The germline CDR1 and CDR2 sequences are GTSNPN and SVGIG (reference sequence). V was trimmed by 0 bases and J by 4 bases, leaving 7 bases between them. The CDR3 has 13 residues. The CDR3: CAWSVRVNQPQHF. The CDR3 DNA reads TGTGCCTGGAGTGTCAGGGTTAATCAGCCCCAGCATTTT.

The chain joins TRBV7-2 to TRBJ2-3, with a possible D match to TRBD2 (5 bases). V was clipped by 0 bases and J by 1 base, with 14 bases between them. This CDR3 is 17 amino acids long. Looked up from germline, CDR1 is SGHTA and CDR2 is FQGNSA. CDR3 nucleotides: TGTGCCAGCAGCTTAGCAAGCGGCCCCAAGGGCACAGATACGCAGTATTTT. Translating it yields CASSLASGPKGTDTQYF.

The CDR3 nucleotides are TGTGCCAGCTCACCGCCGACTAGCGAGGGAGAGACCCAGTACTTC. Its translation is CASSPPTSEGETQYF. The chain combines TRBV18 with TRBJ2-5, with TRBD2 matching over 8 bases. J was trimmed by 4 bases and V by 3 bases; bases with no gene match: 7. Looked up from germline, CDR1 is KGHSH and CDR2 is LQKENI. The CDR3 is 15 amino acids.

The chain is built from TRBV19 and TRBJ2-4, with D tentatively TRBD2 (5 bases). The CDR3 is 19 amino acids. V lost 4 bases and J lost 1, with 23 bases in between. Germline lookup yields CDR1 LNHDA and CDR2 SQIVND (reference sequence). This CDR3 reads CASSTQEGHVGLAKNIQYF. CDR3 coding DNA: TGTGCCAGTAGTACTCAAGAGGGCCACGTTGGGTTGGCCAAAAACATTCAGTACTTC.